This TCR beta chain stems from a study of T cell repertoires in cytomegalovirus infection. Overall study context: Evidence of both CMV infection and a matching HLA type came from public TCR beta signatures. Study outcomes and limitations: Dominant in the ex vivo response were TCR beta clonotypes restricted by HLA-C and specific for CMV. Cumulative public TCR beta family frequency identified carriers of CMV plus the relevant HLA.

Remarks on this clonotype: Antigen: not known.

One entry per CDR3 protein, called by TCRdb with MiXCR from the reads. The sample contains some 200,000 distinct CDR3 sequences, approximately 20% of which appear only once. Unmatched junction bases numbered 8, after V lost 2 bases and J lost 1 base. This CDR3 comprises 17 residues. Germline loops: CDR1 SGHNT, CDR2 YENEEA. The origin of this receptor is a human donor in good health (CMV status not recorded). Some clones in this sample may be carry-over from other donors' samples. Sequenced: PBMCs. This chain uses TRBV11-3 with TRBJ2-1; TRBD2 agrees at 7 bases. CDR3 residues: CASSLIGAGVSYNEQFF. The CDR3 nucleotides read TGTGCCAGCAGCTTAATTGGGGCGGGAGTATCCTACAATGAGCAGTTCTTC.